These 8 T cell receptor beta chains share one sample of origin, sequenced in a study of vaccination effects on CD4 cells after COVID-19. Profiling relied on immunoSEQ multiplex PCR, and the TCRdb table lists in-frame clones only, not all of them. This sample has about 73,000 clones, with roughly 74% found just once. Antigen-specific CD4+ T cells were expanded with viral peptide pools in the ViraFEST assay before sequencing. Having been cultured for roughly 10 days, the cells underwent CD4+ T cell isolation. All vaccine recipients tested negative for nucleocapsid antibodies and had never contracted SARS-CoV-2 infection. For these TCRs, the target antigens are not known. The sample in question was CD4+ T cells from PBMCs cultured with HCoV-NL63 spike peptides, obtained before COVID-19 vaccination. The receptors derive from a human donor who received a COVID-19 vaccine.

The chain links TRBV27 to TRBJ1-2; 11 nucleotides match TRBD1. Trimming at V came to 9 bases and at J to 4 bases, leaving 10 bases not matched to a gene. CDR3 size: 15 residues. The germline CDR1 and CDR2 sequences are MNHEY and SMNVEV (reference sequence). Here the CDR3 DNA reads TGTGCCAGTGCCCTTGGACAGGGGGCGATCTATGGCTACACCTTC. Translated, it gives CASALGQGAIYGYTF.

The chain uses TRBV14 and TRBJ1-5; D is undetermined. Germline V gene sequence: CDR1 SGHDN, CDR2 FVKESK. V was cut by 2 bases and J by 6 bases, with 5 bases left in between. The CDR3 loop spans 12 amino acids. The DNA of the CDR3 is TGTGCCAGCAGCCAACGGGGTCAGCCCCAGCATTTT. As protein: CASSQRGQPQHF.

The chain couples TRBV24-1 to TRBJ1-5; weak D call: TRBD1 (5 bases). Germline V lookup: CDR1 KGHDR, CDR2 SFDVKD. Deletions cut 4 bases from V and 2 bases from J, with 11 bases between. There are 15 residues in the CDR3. CDR3 region: CATSDSREGNQPQHF. The CDR3, as DNA: TGTGCCACCAGTGACTCCAGGGAAGGCAATCAGCCCCAGCATTTT.

This clone was observed a handful of times. The V gene is TRBV4-1, the J gene TRBJ2-2, with D hard to call. Trimming took off 7 bases at V and 6 bases at J, with 15 bases between the two ends. This CDR3 is built from 14 residues. Germline-derived CDR1 and CDR2 are MGHRA and YSYEKL. The CDR3 region is CASTRVGKSGELFF. In DNA, the CDR3 is TGCGCCAGCACCCGGGTCGGCAAATCCGGGGAGCTGTTTTTT.

The V call is TRBV30, the J call TRBJ1-3; TRBD1 agrees at 8 bases. There are 15 residues in the CDR3. Germline V lookup: CDR1 GTSNPN, CDR2 SVGIG (reference sequence). The V and J ends lost 4 bases and 7 bases, in that order; junction bases with no gene match: 12. The CDR3 nucleotides read TGTGCCTGGACCCGGGGACAGGACTCATGGAACACCATATATTTT. The encoded protein is CAWTRGQDSWNTIYF.

The chain recombines TRBV29-1 with TRBJ2-5; the D is unclear. CDR3 length equals 13 residues. Trimming took 3 bases from V and 7 from J, leaving 15 bases between them. The V gene's germline CDR1 is SQVTM and CDR2 ANQGSEA. The CDR3 DNA is TGCAGCGTTGAGGAAAGGCCCGGTGGGACCCAGTACTTC. Translation gives CSVEERPGGTQYF.

This clone was observed once. The chain carries TRBV28 and TRBJ1-5; D is uncertain. The CDR3 has 17 amino acids. V was clipped by 3 bases and J by 0 bases, with 15 bases between them. The V gene's germline CDR1 is MDHEN and CDR2 SYDVKM. The CDR3 DNA reads TGTGCCAGCAGTTTGCCGACACGCTCCTATAGCAATCAGCCCCAGCATTTT. This encodes CASSLPTRSYSNQPQHF.

The chain employs TRBV28 and TRBJ2-3, with no clear D. In germline, CDR1 is MDHEN, CDR2 SYDVKM. The CDR3 has 12 amino acids. The ends were cut back, 5 bases at V and 3 bases at J, with 6 bases in the middle. The DNA of the CDR3 is TGTGCCAGCAGTCCTTCTACAGATACGCAGTATTTT. Translating gives CASSPSTDTQYF.